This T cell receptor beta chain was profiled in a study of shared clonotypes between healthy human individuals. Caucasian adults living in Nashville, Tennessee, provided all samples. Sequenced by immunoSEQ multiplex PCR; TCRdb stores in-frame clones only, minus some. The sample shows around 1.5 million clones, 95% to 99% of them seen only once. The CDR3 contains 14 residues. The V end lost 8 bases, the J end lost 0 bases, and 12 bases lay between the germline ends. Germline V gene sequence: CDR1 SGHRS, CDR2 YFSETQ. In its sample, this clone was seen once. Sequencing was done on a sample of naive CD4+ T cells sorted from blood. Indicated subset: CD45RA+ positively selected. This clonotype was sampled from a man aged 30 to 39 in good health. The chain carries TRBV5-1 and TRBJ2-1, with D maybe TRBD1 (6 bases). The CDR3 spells CASTLDSSYNEQFF. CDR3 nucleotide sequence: TGCGCCAGTACTTTGGACAGCTCCTACAATGAGCAGTTCTTC.